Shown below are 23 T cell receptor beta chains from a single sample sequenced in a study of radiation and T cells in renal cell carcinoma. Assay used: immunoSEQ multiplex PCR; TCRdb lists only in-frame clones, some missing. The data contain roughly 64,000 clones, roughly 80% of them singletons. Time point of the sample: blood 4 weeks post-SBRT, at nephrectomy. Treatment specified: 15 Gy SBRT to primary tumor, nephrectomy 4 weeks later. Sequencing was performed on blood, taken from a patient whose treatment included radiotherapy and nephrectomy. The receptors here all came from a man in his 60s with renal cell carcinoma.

The CDR3 loop is CASSLQVQETQYF. The CDR3 DNA is TGCGCCAGCAGCTTACAGGTCCAGGAGACCCAGTACTTC. V and J are TRBV5-1 and TRBJ2-5, with D perhaps TRBD1 (5 bases). The length of the CDR3 is 13 residues. Looked up from germline, CDR1 is SGHRS and CDR2 is YFSETQ. V lost 2 bases to trimming and J lost 5 bases, with 10 bases between them.

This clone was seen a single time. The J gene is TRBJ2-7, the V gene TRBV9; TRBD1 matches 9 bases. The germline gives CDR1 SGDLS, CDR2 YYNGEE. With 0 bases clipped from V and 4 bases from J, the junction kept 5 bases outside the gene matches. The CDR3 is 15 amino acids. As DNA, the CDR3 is TGTGCCAGCAGCGTAGACGGGACAGGGATGTACGAGCAGTACTTC. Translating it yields CASSVDGTGMYEQYF.

In DNA form, the CDR3 reads TGTGCCAGCAGGCAACAGGGGGAAAGGCTTTTAACCTACGAGCAGTACGTC. It yields the protein CASRQQGERLLTYEQYV. J is TRBJ2-7 and V is TRBV5-5, with 8 bases identical to TRBD1. V dropped 5 bases and J dropped 2; count of bases not matched to a gene: 15. This CDR3 comprises 17 residues. Germline CDR1 is SGHKS and CDR2 is YYEKEE (reference sequence).

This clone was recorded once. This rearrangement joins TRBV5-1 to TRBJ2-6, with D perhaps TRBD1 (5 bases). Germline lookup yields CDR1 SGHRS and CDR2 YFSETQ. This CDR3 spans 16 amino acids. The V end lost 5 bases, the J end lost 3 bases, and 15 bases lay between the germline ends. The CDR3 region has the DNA TGCGCCAGCAGTGGGGCGATCATAGGTGGGGCCAACGTCCTGACTTTC. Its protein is CASSGAIIGGANVLTF.

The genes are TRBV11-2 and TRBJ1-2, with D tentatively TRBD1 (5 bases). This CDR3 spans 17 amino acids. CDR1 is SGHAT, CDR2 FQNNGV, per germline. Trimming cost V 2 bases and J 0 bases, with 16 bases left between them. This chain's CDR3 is CASSLSLGAIANYGYTF. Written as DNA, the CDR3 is TGTGCCAGCAGCTTAAGTTTAGGGGCAATCGCTAACTATGGCTACACCTTC.

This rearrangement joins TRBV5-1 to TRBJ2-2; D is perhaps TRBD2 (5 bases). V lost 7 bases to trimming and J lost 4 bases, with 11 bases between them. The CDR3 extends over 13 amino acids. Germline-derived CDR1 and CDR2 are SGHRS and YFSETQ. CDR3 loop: CASQEVGTGELFF. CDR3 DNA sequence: TGCGCCAGCCAGGAGGTGGGCACCGGGGAGCTGTTTTTT.

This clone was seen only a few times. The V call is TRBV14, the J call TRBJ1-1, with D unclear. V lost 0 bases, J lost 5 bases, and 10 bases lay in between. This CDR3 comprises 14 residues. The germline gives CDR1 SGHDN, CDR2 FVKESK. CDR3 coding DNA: TGTGCCAGCAGCCAAGATTTGGGCAGTACTGAAGCTTTCTTT. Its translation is CASSQDLGSTEAFF.

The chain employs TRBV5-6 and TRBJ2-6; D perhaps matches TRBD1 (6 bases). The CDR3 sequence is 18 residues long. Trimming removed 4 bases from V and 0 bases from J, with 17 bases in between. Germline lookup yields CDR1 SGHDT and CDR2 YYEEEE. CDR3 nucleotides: TGTGCCAGCAGCACAGGGACCTTTACCGTCTCTGGGGCCAACGTCCTGACTTTC. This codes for CASSTGTFTVSGANVLTF.

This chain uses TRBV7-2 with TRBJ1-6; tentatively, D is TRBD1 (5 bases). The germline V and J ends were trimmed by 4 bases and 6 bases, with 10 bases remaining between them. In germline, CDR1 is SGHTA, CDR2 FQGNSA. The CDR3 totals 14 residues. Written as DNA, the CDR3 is TGTGCCAGCAGCTACGGACAATCTAATTCACCCCTCCACTTT. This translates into CASSYGQSNSPLHF. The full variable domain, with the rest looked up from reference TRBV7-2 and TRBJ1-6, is GAGVSQSPSNKVTEKGKDVELRCDPISGHTALYWYRQSLGQGLEFLIYFQGNSAPDKSGLPSDRFSAERTGGSVSTLTIQRTQQEDSAVYLCASSYGQSNSPLHFGNGTRLTVT.

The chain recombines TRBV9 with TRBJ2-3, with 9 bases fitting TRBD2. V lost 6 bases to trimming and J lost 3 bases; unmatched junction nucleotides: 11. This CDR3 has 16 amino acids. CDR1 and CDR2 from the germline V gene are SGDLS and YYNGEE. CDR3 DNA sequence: TGTGCCAGCACCTCCTTAGCGGGAGCGGCGACAGATACGCAGTATTTT. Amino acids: CASTSLAGAATDTQYF.

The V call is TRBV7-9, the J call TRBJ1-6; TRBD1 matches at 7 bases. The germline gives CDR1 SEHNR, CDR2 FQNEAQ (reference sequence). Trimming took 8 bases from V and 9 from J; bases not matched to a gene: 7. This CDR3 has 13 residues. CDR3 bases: TGTGCCAGCGACGACAGGGAGACTTCACCCCTCCACTTT. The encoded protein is CASDDRETSPLHF.

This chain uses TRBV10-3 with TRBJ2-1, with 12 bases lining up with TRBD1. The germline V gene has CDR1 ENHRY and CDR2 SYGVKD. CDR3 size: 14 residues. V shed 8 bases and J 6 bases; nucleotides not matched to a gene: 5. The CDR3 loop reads CAIRDRGLGNEQFF. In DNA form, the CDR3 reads TGTGCCATCCGGGACAGGGGGCTCGGCAATGAGCAGTTCTTC.

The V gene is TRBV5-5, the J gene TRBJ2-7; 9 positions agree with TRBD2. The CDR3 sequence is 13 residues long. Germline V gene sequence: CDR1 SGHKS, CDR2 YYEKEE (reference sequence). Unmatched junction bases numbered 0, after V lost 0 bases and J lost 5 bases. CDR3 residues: CASSLGGRDEQYV. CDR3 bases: TGTGCCAGCAGCTTGGGCGGGAGGGACGAGCAGTACGTC.

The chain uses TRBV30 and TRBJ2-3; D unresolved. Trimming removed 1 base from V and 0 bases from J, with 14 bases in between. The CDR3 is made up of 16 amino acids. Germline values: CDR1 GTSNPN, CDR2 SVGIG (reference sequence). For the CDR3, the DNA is TGTGCCTGGAGTGATAGTCTAACGGCTAGCACAGATACGCAGTATTTT. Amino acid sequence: CAWSDSLTASTDTQYF. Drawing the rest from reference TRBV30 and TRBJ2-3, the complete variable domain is SQTIHQWPATLVQPVGSPLSLECTVEGTSNPNLYWYRQAAGRGLQLLFYSVGIGQISSEVPQNLSASRPQDRQFILSSKKLLLSDSGFYLCAWSDSLTASTDTQYFGPGTRLTVL.

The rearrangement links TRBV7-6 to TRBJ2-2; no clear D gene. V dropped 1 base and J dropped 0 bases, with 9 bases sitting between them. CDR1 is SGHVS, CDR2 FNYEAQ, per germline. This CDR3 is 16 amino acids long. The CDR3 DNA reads TGTGCCAGCAGCTTAGAAGGTCAGCCGAACACCGGGGAGCTGTTTTTT. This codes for CASSLEGQPNTGELFF.

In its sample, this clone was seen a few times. CDR3 in amino acids: CASSLNRLTGGIGELFF. The CDR3 DNA is TGCGCCAGCAGCCTAAACCGCTTAACAGGGGGCATCGGGGAGCTGTTTTTT. The chain uses TRBV5-1 and TRBJ2-2, with 9 bases matching TRBD1. CDR3 size: 17 residues. The germline V gene encodes CDR1 SGHRS and CDR2 YFSETQ. Germline trimming cut 4 bases from V and 7 bases from J; bases unmatched to any gene: 14.

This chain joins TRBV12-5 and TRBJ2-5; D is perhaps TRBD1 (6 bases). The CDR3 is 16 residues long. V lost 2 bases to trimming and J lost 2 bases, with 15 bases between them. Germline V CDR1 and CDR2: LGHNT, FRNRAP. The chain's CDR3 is CASGLTPGARQETQYF. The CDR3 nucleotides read TGTGCTAGTGGTTTGACCCCAGGGGCCAGGCAAGAGACCCAGTACTTC.

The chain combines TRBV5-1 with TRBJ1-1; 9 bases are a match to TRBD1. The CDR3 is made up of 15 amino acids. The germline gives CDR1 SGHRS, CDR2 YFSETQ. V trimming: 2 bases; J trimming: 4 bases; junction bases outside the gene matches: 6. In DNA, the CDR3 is TGCGCCAGCAGCTTCGGGACAGGGCTCGTCACTGAAGCTTTCTTT. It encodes CASSFGTGLVTEAFF.

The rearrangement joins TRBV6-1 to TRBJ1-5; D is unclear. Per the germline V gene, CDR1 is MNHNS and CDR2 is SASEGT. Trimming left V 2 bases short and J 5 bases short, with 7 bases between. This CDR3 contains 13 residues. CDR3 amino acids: CASSEYRDQPQHF. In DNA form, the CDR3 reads TGTGCCAGCAGTGAATACCGGGATCAGCCCCAGCATTTT.

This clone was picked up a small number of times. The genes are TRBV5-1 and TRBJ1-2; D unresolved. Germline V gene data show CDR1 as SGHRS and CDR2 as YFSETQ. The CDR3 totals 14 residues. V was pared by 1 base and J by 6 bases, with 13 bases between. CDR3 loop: CASSLTHAEDGYTF. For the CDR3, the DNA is TGCGCCAGCAGCTTGACCCACGCGGAGGATGGCTACACCTTC.

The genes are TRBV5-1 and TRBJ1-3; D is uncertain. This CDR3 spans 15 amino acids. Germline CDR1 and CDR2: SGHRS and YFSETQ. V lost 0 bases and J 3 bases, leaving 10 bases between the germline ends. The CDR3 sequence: CASSLGPEVGNTIYF. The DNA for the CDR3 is TGCGCCAGCAGCTTGGGTCCCGAGGTTGGAAACACCATATATTTT. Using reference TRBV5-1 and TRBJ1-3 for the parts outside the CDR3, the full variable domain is KAGVTQTPRYLIKTRGQQVTLSCSPISGHRSVSWYQQTPGQGLQFLFEYFSETQRNKGNFPGRFSGRQFSNSRSEMNVSTLELGDSALYLCASSLGPEVGNTIYFGEGSWLTVV.

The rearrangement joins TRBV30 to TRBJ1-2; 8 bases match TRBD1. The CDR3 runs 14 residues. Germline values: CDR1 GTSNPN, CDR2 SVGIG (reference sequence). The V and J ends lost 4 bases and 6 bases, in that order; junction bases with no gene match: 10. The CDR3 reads CAWNAGTGGDGYTF. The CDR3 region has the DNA TGTGCCTGGAACGCCGGGACAGGTGGAGATGGCTACACCTTC.

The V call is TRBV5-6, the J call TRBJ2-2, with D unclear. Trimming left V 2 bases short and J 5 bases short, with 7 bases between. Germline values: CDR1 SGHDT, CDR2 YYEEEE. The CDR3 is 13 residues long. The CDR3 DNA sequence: TGTGCCAGCAGCTTATATAGGACCGGGGAGCTGTTTTTT. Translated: CASSLYRTGELFF. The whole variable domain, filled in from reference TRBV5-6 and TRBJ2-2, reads DAGVTQSPTHLIKTRGQQVTLRCSPKSGHDTVSWYQQALGQGPQFIFQYYEEEERQRGNFPDRFSGHQFPNYSSELNVNALLLGDSALYLCASSLYRTGELFFGEGSRLTVL.